The 17 T cell receptor beta chains in this list originate from one sample, sequenced in a study of T-cell memory formation after mild COVID-19. Each CDR3 protein is one row after TCRdb ran MiXCR on the 5' RACE reads. The data contain 65,000 to 95,000 distinct CDR3 sequences, roughly 13% of them singletons. Material for sequencing was PBMCs or a T cell subset sorted from them (not recorded which). These receptors were taken from a man younger than 35 who had mild COVID-19 (a few samples of this study predate the infection). Cell type and time point are not known.

There are many counts of this clonotype. V is TRBV7-2 and J is TRBJ2-2; 9 nucleotides align to TRBD1. With V trimmed by 4 bases and J by 5 bases, 23 bases remained unmatched. Germline assignment: CDR1 SGHTA and CDR2 FQGNSA. There are 21 residues in the CDR3. The CDR3 reads CASSSALFRTGVSKKTGELFF. The CDR3 bases are TGTGCCAGCAGCTCCGCTTTGTTCCGGACAGGGGTTAGTAAGAAGACCGGGGAGCTGTTTTTT.

This clonotype was counted at least ten times. This chain links TRBV4-3 with TRBJ2-2; 11 nucleotides line up with TRBD1. The V segment lost 1 base and the J segment 7 bases; nucleotides outside the gene matches: 8. CDR1 and CDR2 from the germline V gene are LGHNA and YSLEER. The CDR3 extends over 17 amino acids. CDR3 in DNA: TGCGCCAGCAGCCAAGGCCTGGACAGGGGGCAAGTCGGGGAGCTGTTTTTT. Translation gives CASSQGLDRGQVGELFF.

This clonotype occurred a few times. CDR3 residues: CASQTGETQYF. The CDR3 bases are TGTGCCAGCCAAACGGGGGAGACCCAGTACTTC. V is TRBV6-2 or TRBV6-3 and J is TRBJ2-5; the D gene is possibly TRBD2 (5 bases). In germline, CDR1 is MNHEY, CDR2 SVGEGT. V was shortened by 8 bases and J by 5 bases, with 9 bases between the two germline ends. The CDR3 extends over 11 amino acids.

This clonotype was seen only a few times. The CDR3 nucleotides are TGTGCCAGCAGCTTTCAGGGCGCTAACTATGGCTACACCTTC. Protein sequence: CASSFQGANYGYTF. This chain uses TRBV11-2 with TRBJ1-2; D might be TRBD1 (5 bases). The V gene's germline CDR1 is SGHAT and CDR2 FQNNGV. CDR3 length equals 14 residues. Trimming stripped 3 bases from V and 0 bases from J, with 8 bases between. Based on the CDR3 plus reference TRBV11-2 and TRBJ1-2, the full variable domain is EAGVAQSPRYKIIEKRQSVAFWCNPISGHATLYWYQQILGQGPKLLIQFQNNGVVDDSQLPKDRFSAERLKGVDSTLKIQPAKLEDSAVYLCASSFQGANYGYTFGSGTRLTVV.

This clonotype was found a few times. The chain links TRBV7-9 to TRBJ2-6; D unresolved. The CDR3 sequence is 20 residues long. The germline CDR1 and CDR2 sequences are SEHNR and FQNEAQ (reference sequence). V was shortened by 2 bases and J by 0 bases, with 20 bases between the two germline ends. The CDR3 protein is CASSLIPGSLENSGANVLTF. CDR3 bases: TGTGCCAGCAGCTTAATCCCCGGCAGCCTGGAGAACTCTGGGGCCAACGTCCTGACTTTC.

The chain carries TRBV4-1 and TRBJ2-1, with D perhaps being TRBD1 or TRBD2 (6 bases each). Germline-derived CDR1 and CDR2 are MGHRA and YSYEKL. V shed 4 bases and J shed 5 bases, with 12 bases lying between them. The CDR3 sequence is 14 residues long. CDR3 protein: CASSREGGNNEQFF. The CDR3 bases are TGCGCCAGCAGCCGAGAGGGGGGAAACAATGAGCAGTTCTTC.

The V and J genes are TRBV5-1 and TRBJ2-1; 9 bases map to TRBD1. The V segment lost 3 bases and the J segment 7 bases; nucleotides outside the gene matches: 8. CDR1 SGHRS and CDR2 YFSETQ come from the germline V gene. The CDR3 has 15 residues. The CDR3 loop reads CASSWGTGQWNEQFF. The CDR3 coding sequence is TGCGCCAGCAGCTGGGGGACAGGGCAATGGAATGAGCAGTTCTTC.

This chain connects TRBV29-1 to TRBJ1-2; no clear D. Germline CDR1 and CDR2: SQVTM and ANQGSEA. The CDR3 spans 11 residues. V shed 3 bases and J shed 4 bases, with 6 bases lying between them. The DNA of the CDR3 is TGCAGCGTTGATTTCGGCTATGGCTACACCTTC. Amino acid sequence: CSVDFGYGYTF.

The chain carries TRBV12-3 or TRBV12-4 and TRBJ1-3; TRBD1 aligns across 7 bases. The CDR3 extends over 16 amino acids. Trimming cost V 5 bases and J 2 bases; bases outside gene matches: 9. CDR3 nucleotides: TGTGCCAGCAGTCTCCCGGGGAGGGGGCCTGGAAACACCATATATTTT. Amino acids: CASSLPGRGPGNTIYF.

This rearrangement joins TRBV6-5 to TRBJ2-5; 8 nucleotides line up with TRBD2. With V trimmed by 1 base and J by 6 bases, 7 bases remained unmatched. The germline V gene has CDR1 MNHEY and CDR2 SVGAGI. This CDR3 contains 15 residues. The CDR3 protein is CASSYYLGLDQTQYF. The CDR3 bases are TGTGCCAGCAGTTACTACCTGGGACTAGACCAGACCCAGTACTTC.

The V gene is TRBV7-6, the J gene TRBJ2-3; 9 nucleotides align to TRBD2. The V segment lost 2 bases and the J segment 4 bases; nucleotides outside the gene matches: 4. From germline, CDR1 is SGHVS and CDR2 FNYEAQ. This CDR3 is built from 15 residues. The CDR3 loop is CASSLLAGPADTQYF. The CDR3 DNA reads TGTGCCAGCAGCTTACTAGCGGGGCCCGCAGATACGCAGTATTTT.

The table lists this clonotype with a few counts. This chain joins TRBV12-3 or TRBV12-4 and TRBJ2-3; TRBD2 aligns across 7 bases. V gave up 6 bases and J gave up 4 bases; unmatched junction bases: 7. There are 14 residues in the CDR3. The DNA of the CDR3 is TGTGCCAGCAGGGGACCCGGACTAGCAGATACGCAGTATTTT. This sequence encodes CASRGPGLADTQYF.

The chain couples TRBV12-3 or TRBV12-4 to TRBJ2-3; D remains unclear. The CDR3 is made up of 13 amino acids. V shed 1 base and J shed 4 bases, with 6 bases lying between them. The CDR3, as DNA: TGTGCCAGCAGTTTAGGCTCGTCAGATACGCAGTATTTT. Amino acids: CASSLGSSDTQYF.

This clonotype was seen a few times. The V and J genes are TRBV3-1 and TRBJ1-1; 12 nucleotides align to TRBD1. J lost 9 bases, V lost 4 bases, and 6 bases had no gene match. The V gene's germline CDR1 is LGHDT and CDR2 YNNKEL (reference sequence). CDR3 length: 14 residues. The CDR3 spells CASSLYRDRGQAFF. DNA of the CDR3: TGTGCCAGCAGCCTTTATCGGGACAGGGGGCAAGCTTTCTTT.

This clonotype occurred a few times. The chain couples TRBV29-1 to TRBJ2-7; D unclear. Germline CDR1 SQVTM, CDR2 ANQGSEA. Deletions cut 4 bases from V and 0 bases from J, with 7 bases between. This CDR3 comprises 12 residues. CDR3 nucleotide sequence: TGCAGCGTTGTCACACCCTCCTACGAGCAGTACGTC. Encoded protein: CSVVTPSYEQYV.

This clonotype was recorded a few times. The chain carries TRBV4-3 and TRBJ2-7; D may be TRBD2 (6 bases). The germline V gene has CDR1 LGHNA and CDR2 YSLEER. The CDR3 totals 14 residues. Deletions cut 0 bases from V and 4 bases from J, with 10 bases between. CDR3 loop: CASSQDRGMYEQYF. The CDR3 DNA sequence: TGCGCCAGCAGCCAAGACCGGGGGATGTACGAGCAGTACTTC.

The chain is built from TRBV29-1 and TRBJ2-1; weak D call: TRBD2 (7 bases). Per germline, CDR1 SQVTM and CDR2 ANQGSEA. V was shortened by 0 bases and J by 8 bases, with 17 bases between the two germline ends. The CDR3 is 15 amino acids. Here the CDR3 reads CSVEEGGGAWDEQFF. The CDR3 DNA sequence: TGCAGCGTTGAAGAAGGAGGGGGGGCCTGGGATGAGCAGTTCTTC.